The T cell receptor (beta chain) described here comes from a study of cytomegalovirus exposure and HLA in healthy donors. Study as a whole: Earlier sequencing of 200 million or so T cells yielded roughly 100 million unique TCR beta sequences. Study-level findings and limits: By HLA locus, TCR association rates varied in a later analysis, with DRB1 showing the most and HLA-C the fewest.

The germline gives CDR1 LNHDA, CDR2 SQIVND (reference sequence). V lost 3 bases, J lost 0 bases, and 7 bases stayed unmatched. The CDR3 runs 16 residues. PCR was performed using 60 Vbeta and 13 Jbeta primers. Assay: immunoSEQ multiplex PCR; the TCRdb copy retains only in-frame clones and omits some. The sample lists around 150,000 clones; about four fifths were seen once. Details on this clone: Its antigen is still unknown.

The sequence came from a man between 35 and 55 years old in good health and CMV-seropositive. Sample: PBMCs. The V call is TRBV19, the J call TRBJ2-5, with 7 bases aligning to TRBD2. The CDR3: CASSMILARYQETQYF. CDR3 nucleotide sequence: TGTGCCAGTAGTATGATACTAGCGCGGTACCAAGAGACCCAGTACTTC.